The present T cell receptor (beta chain) was sequenced within a study of shared clonotypes between healthy human individuals (dated by TCRdb to 2018 to 2021). Broadly, across the study: A couple of women and a few men aged 18 to 49 years were included in the cohort. To increase sequencing depth and limit assay-specific biases, different laboratories used diverse techniques to prepare libraries and sequence TCR repertoires. Per donor, leukapheresis produced somewhere between about 0.9 and 9.5 billion PBMCs. For each donor, CD4 naive and CD4 memory were each run on three plates, CD8 naive on two plates, and CD8 memory on one plate. To estimate repertoire size and how much clonotype sharing occurs between individuals, the study deeply sequenced the blood TCR repertoires of about five healthy adults.

Details on this clone: Its antigen has not been determined. Base qualities were left out, and no much larger clone turns up one base away.

What the work shows at the level of the full study, not this receptor alone: Even with the large sequencing depth, rarefaction of the sorted-subset datasets indicated that sequencing was incomplete. Compared with non-shared clonotypes, the clonotypes found in all four sorted-subset donors had higher generation probabilities. Because the study included only a small number of donors, the genetic and exposure-history diversity represented was limited. Across four donors, roughly 5.4% of naive CD4, approximately 4% of naive CD8, 2% to 2.5% of memory CD4, and around 0.4% of memory CD8 clonotypes were shared. Naive subsets generally had larger estimated clonotype richness than memory subsets did. Pairwise subsampling indicated that sequencing depth was expected to affect the degree of clonotype sharing among donors. Only blood was sampled, and tissue TCR repertoires likely differ from those in blood.

Using the deep immunoSEQ assay, multiplex PCR amplified TCR CDR3 regions from genomic DNA. Genomic DNA extracted from each cell subset was distributed evenly over all wells of several immunoSEQ 96-well plates, and each plate served as one replicate. Each replicate PCR for sorted subsets received around 210 ng genomic DNA, equal to roughly 33,000 T cell genomes. Purified libraries were quantified with a Qubit 3.0 fluorometer, sized on a Bioanalyzer 2100, and re-quantified with the KAPA Library Quantification kit. Each immunoSEQ 96-well plate was sequenced on its own single-read 150-cycle Illumina NextSeq 550 flow cell. Concerning the study's data processing: Because the immunoSEQ output included only junctional sequences and no quality scores, the filtering could not be the same as the filtering used for full-length reads. Sequences were annotated with PyIR, a Python wrapper for IgBLAST v1.9, using IMGT germline references to assign V/J genes and CDR3. Any read was removed if the V/J assignment was weak (E-value above 1e-6), the CDR3 was missing, or the read contained stop codons, out-of-frame junctions, or ambiguous translated residues. V3J clonotypes were defined by identical inferred V gene, J gene, and CDR3 amino acid sequence. Percentage overlap between repertoires was computed as shared unique clonotypes divided by the size of the smaller repertoire. Three approaches were used to assess repertoire richness: RTK rarefaction, the Chao1 estimator, and Recon v2.1 estimates of unobserved clonotypes. Generation probabilities were computed with OLGA for all TCRbeta clonotypes obtained by the gDNA method from a handful of donors. As stored in TCRdb, this immuneACCESS dataset retains in-frame rearrangements with V and J assigned. A fraction of the clones does not appear; measured against another copy, unresolved V genes explain less than half of the discrepancy, and the remainder lacks a known reason. The V and J calls and clone size come from that table; D and trimming were worked out from the DNA. Recorded for this sample are approximately 2.5 million clones; roughly 92% of them occurred a single time. The biggest ten clones account for over 0.12% of the sample.

Healthy HIV-negative adults with no recently reported acute infections or vaccinations were included as donors. Every donor was a Caucasian adult residing in Nashville, Tennessee, USA. CD4+ T cells were enriched by magnetic negative selection; naive cells were then positively selected on CD45RA, and the negative fraction formed the memory subset. Blood was collected by leukapheresis, and PBMCs were isolated by Ficoll-Histopaque density gradient centrifugation and then cryopreserved in liquid nitrogen vapor phase. Analytical flow cytometry was used to check the purity and quantity of every magnetically sorted T cell population. Genomic DNA was isolated from every sorted fraction and measured by UV absorbance on a Nanodrop 2000c. This receptor was obtained from a man aged 18 to 35 in good health. Sequencing was done on a sample of naive CD4+ T cells sorted from blood. The cell subset or site label for this specimen denotes: CD45RA+ positively selected.

The CDR3 region: CASSEAGRLTNEKLFF. The DNA is as follows: TGTGCCAGCAGTGAGGCGGGGCGATTAACTAATGAAAAACTGTTTTTT. The receptor chain draws on TRBV25-1 and TRBJ1-4; possibly the D gene is TRBD1, per 5 matching bases. In the germline V gene, CDR1 corresponds to MGHDK and CDR2 to SYGVNS. V gives up 3 bases and J gives up 1 base, and the segment between their germline ends measures 12 bases. The CDR3 runs 16 amino acids, cysteine and phenylalanine included. CDR3 DNA is the only sequence kept; it has 48 bases, read in frame from the first base.